This T cell receptor (beta chain) was sequenced during a study of cytomegalovirus exposure and HLA in healthy donors. The PCR contained 60 Vbeta and 13 Jbeta primers. The method was immunoSEQ multiplex PCR; TCRdb's version includes in-frame clones alone and lacks a portion of them. Altogether about 140,000 clones are present, 65% to 80% being singletons, with the ten largest covering roughly 1.2%. The sequencing input was PBMCs. The TCR sequence derives from a male donor in good health and CMV-seropositive.

CDR3 nucleotide sequence: TGTGCCAGCAGCCGAGGACAGTTCTACGAGCAGTACTTC. Residues: CASSRGQFYEQYF. The chain links TRBV2 to TRBJ2-7; D is possibly TRBD1 (6 bases). V was shortened by 6 bases and J by 3 bases, with 12 bases between the two germline ends. Germline CDR1 and CDR2: SNHLY and FYNNEI. This CDR3 is 13 amino acids long.